Each of the 3 T cell receptor beta chains below was sequenced from the same sample in a study of shared clonotypes between healthy human individuals. Naive CD8 isolation took CD45RO-negative cells positively selected for CCR7 and excluded terminally differentiated effector memory CD45RA+ cells. Here immunoSEQ multiplex PCR was the method, and the copy in TCRdb shows in-frame clones only, minus some. This sample has over 800,000 clones; around 92% occur once, and the top ten carry 24%. The sequenced sample consisted of naive CD8+ T cells sorted from blood. These receptors were obtained from a man aged 25 to 40 in good health.

The gene calls are TRBV19 and TRBJ1-4; D is unresolved. V was cut by 6 bases and J by 5 bases, with 7 bases left in between. CDR3 size: 12 residues. Germline-derived CDR1 and CDR2 are LNHDA and SQIVND (reference sequence). CDR3 protein: CASRVGNEKLFF. For the CDR3, the DNA is TGTGCCAGTAGAGTAGGGAATGAAAAACTGTTTTTT.

The V and J genes are TRBV7-9 and TRBJ2-1, with D perhaps TRBD1 (7 bases). Between the trimmed V and J ends, which lost 4 bases and 7 bases, there was a span of 26 bases. CDR1 is SEHNR and CDR2 is FQNEAQ in the germline V gene (reference sequence). The CDR3 extends over 18 amino acids. DNA of the CDR3: TGTGCCAGCAGCTCTGGACAGGCTCGAGTAGGGGGAGGAAATGAGCAGTTCTTC. Translating it yields CASSSGQARVGGGNEQFF.

The rearrangement joins TRBV11-1 to TRBJ2-3; D could derive from TRBD1 or TRBD2 (5 bases each). The germline gives CDR1 SGHAT, CDR2 FQDESV (reference sequence). The CDR3 is made up of 14 amino acids. V dropped 1 base and J dropped 1 base, with 6 bases sitting between them. CDR3 protein: CASSLGGGTDTQYF. The CDR3 DNA sequence: TGTGCCAGCAGCTTAGGAGGGGGCACAGATACGCAGTATTTT.